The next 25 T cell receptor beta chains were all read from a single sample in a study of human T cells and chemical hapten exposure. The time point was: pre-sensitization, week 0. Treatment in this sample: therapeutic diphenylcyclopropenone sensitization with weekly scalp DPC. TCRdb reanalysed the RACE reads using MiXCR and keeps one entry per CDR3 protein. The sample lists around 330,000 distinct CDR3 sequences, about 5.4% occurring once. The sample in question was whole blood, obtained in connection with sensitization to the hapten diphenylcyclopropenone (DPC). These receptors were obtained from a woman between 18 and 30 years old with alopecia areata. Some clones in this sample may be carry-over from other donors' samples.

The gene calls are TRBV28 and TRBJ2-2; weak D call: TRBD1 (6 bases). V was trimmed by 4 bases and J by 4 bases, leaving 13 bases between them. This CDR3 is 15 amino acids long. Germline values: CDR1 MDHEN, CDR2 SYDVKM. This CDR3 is CASSSPGAGTGELFF. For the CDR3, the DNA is TGTGCCAGCAGTTCCCCAGGGGCGGGCACCGGGGAGCTGTTTTTT.

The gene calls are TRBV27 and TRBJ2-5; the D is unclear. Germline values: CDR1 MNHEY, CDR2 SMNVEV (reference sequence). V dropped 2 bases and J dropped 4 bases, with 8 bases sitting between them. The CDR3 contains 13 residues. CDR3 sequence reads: CASSLVGIETQYF. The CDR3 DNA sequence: TGTGCCAGCAGTTTAGTGGGGATAGAGACCCAGTACTTC.

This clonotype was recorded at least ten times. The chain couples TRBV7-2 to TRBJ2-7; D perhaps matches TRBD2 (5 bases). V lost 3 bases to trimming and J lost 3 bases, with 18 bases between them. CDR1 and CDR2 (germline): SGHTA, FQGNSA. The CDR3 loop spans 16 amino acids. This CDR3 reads CASSFLARGQLYEQYF. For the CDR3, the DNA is TGTGCCAGCAGCTTCCTTGCCCGGGGTCAGCTCTACGAGCAGTACTTC.

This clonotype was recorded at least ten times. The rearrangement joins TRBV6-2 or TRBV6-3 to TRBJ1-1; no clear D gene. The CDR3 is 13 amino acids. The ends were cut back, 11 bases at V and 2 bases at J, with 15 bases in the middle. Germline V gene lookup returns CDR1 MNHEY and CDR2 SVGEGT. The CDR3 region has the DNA TGTGCCCTAAGAGAGGCGATAAACACTGAAGCTTTCTTT. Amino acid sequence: CALREAINTEAFF.

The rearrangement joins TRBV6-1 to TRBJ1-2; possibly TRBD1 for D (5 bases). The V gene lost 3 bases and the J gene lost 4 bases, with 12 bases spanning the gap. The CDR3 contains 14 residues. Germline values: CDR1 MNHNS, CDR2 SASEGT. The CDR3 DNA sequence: TGTGCCAGCAGTGAGGCCGGGACGGTCTATGGCTACACCTTC. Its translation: CASSEAGTVYGYTF.

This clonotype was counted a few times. The DNA of the CDR3 is TGTGCCAGCAGTTCGCCCCTTGGACAGGGACTTCCCTACGAGCAGTACTTC. It specifies CASSSPLGQGLPYEQYF. The rearrangement links TRBV12-3 or TRBV12-4 to TRBJ2-7; TRBD1 aligns across 8 bases. This CDR3 region has 17 residues. V lost 4 bases and J lost 2; bases outside the gene matches: 13.

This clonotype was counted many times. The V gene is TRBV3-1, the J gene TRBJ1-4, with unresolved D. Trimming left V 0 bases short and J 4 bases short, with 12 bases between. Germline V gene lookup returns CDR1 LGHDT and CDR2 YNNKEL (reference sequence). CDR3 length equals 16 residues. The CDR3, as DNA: TGTGCCAGCAGCCAAGATCTGGCCACCTTTAATGAAAAACTGTTTTTT. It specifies CASSQDLATFNEKLFF.

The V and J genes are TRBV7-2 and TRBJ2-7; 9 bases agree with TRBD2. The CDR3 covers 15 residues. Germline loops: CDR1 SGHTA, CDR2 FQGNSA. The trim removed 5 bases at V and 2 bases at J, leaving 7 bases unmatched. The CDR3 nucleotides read TGTGCCAGCAGCCGAGCGGGGGGTGCTACCTACGAGCAGTACTTC. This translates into CASSRAGGATYEQYF.

The CDR3 reads CASSETGPSGNTIYF. The CDR3 coding sequence is TGTGCCAGCAGTGAAACCGGGCCCTCTGGAAACACCATATATTTT. The gene calls are TRBV2 and TRBJ1-3; no reliable D call. Trimming pared 2 bases from V and 0 bases from J, leaving 8 bases between. The CDR3 loop spans 15 amino acids. Germline CDR1 is SNHLY and CDR2 is FYNNEI.

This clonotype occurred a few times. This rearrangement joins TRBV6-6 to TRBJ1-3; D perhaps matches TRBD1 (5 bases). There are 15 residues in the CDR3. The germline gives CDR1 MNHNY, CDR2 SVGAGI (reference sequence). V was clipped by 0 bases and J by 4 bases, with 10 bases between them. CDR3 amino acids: CASSYSPDKGNTIYF. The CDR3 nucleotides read TGTGCCAGCAGTTACTCACCGGACAAAGGAAACACCATATATTTT.

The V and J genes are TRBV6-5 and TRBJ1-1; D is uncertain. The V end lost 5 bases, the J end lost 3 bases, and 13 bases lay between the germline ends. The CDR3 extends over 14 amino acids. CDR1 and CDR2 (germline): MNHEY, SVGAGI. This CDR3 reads CASSPRLDYTEAFF. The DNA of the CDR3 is TGTGCCAGCAGTCCCCGATTAGACTACACTGAAGCTTTCTTT.

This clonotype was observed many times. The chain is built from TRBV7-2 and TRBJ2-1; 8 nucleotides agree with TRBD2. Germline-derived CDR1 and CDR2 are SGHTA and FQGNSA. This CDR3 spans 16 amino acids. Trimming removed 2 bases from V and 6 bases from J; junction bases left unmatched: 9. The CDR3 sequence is CASSLSIAGPGNEQFF. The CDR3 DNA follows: TGTGCCAGCAGCTTATCCATAGCGGGGCCAGGCAATGAGCAGTTCTTC.

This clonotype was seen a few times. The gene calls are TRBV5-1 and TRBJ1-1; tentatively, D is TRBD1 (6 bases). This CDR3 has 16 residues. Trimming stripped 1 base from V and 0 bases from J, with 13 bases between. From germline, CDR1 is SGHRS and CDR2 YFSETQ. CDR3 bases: TGCGCCAGCAGCTTGACAGGGCCTCCCGTGAACACTGAAGCTTTCTTT. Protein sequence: CASSLTGPPVNTEAFF.

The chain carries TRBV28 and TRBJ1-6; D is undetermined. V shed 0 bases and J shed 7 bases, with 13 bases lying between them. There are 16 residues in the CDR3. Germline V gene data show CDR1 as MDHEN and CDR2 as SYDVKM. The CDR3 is CASSLWRPGRNSPLHF. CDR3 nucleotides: TGTGCCAGCAGTTTATGGCGGCCCGGCCGAAATTCACCCCTCCACTTT.

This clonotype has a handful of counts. CDR3: CASSSGTASSYEQYF. CDR3 in DNA: TGTGCCAGCTCGTCCGGGACAGCAAGCTCCTACGAGCAGTACTTC. The rearrangement uses TRBV18 and TRBJ2-7; 7 nucleotides agree with TRBD1. This CDR3 contains 15 residues. Germline V gene sequence: CDR1 KGHSH, CDR2 LQKENI. J lost 0 bases, V lost 6 bases, and 8 bases had no gene match.

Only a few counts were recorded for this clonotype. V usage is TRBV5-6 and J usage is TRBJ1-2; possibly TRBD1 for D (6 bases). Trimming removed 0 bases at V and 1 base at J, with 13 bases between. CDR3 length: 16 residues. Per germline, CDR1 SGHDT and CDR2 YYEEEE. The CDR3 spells CASSLGGRGFNYGYTF. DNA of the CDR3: TGTGCCAGCAGCTTGGGAGGCAGGGGTTTTAACTATGGCTACACCTTC. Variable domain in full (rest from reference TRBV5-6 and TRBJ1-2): DAGVTQSPTHLIKTRGQQVTLRCSPKSGHDTVSWYQQALGQGPQFIFQYYEEEERQRGNFPDRFSGHQFPNYSSELNVNALLLGDSALYLCASSLGGRGFNYGYTFGSGTRLTVV.

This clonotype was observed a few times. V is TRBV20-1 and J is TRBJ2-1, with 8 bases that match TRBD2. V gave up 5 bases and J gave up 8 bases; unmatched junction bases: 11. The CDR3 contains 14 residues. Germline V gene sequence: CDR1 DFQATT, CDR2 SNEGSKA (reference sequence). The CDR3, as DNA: TGCAGTGCTCACCCGGGACTAGGTCCCGATGAGCAGTTCTTC. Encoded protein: CSAHPGLGPDEQFF.

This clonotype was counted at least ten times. The CDR3 nucleotides read TGCGCCAGCAGCTTGGAGGTGGCTAGCGGGGAGCAGTACTTC. Residues: CASSLEVASGEQYF. This chain links TRBV5-1 with TRBJ2-7; 8 positions match TRBD2. J gave up 7 bases and V 0 bases, and 6 bases lay outside the gene matches. Germline CDR1 reads SGHRS; CDR2 reads YFSETQ. The CDR3 length is 14 residues.

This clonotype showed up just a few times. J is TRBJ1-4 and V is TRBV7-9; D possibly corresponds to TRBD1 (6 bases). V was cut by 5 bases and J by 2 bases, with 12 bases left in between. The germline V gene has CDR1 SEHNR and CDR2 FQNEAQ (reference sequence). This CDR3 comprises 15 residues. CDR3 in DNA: TGTGCCAGCAGCGAACAGGGTACGACTAATGAAAAACTGTTTTTT. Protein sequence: CASSEQGTTNEKLFF.

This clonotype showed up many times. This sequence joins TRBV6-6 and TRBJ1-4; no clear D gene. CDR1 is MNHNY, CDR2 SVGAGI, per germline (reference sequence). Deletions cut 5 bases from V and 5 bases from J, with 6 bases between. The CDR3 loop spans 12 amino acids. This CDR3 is CASSNMNEKLFF. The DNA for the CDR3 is TGTGCCAGCAGTAACATGAATGAAAAACTGTTTTTT.

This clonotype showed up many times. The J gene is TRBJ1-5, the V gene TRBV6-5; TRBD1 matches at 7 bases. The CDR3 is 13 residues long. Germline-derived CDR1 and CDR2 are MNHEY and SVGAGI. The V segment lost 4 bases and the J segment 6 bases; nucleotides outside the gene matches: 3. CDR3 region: CASSSAGGQPQHF. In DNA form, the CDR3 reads TGTGCCAGCAGTTCAGCAGGGGGTCAGCCCCAGCATTTT.

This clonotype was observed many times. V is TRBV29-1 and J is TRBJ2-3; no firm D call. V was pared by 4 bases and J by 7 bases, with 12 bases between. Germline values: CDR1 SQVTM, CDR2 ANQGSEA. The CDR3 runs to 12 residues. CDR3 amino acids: CSVVPDRNTQYF. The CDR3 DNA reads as TGCAGCGTTGTCCCGGACCGCAATACGCAGTATTTT.

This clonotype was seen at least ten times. The CDR3 sequence: CASSYRDRDKQFF. The CDR3 DNA reads as TGTGCCAGCAGTTACCGGGACAGAGATAAGCAGTTCTTC. This chain connects TRBV6-6 to TRBJ2-1, with 7 bases lining up with TRBD1. J lost 11 bases, V lost 2 bases, and 6 bases had no gene match. This CDR3 region has 13 residues. Germline assignment: CDR1 MNHNY and CDR2 SVGAGI (reference sequence).

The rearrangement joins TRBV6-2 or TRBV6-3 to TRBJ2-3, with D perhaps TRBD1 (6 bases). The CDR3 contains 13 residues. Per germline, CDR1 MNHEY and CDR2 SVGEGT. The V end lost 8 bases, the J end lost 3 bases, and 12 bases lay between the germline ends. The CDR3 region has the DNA TGTGCCAGCTCAAAGGGGGAAACAGATACGCAGTATTTT. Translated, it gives CASSKGETDTQYF.

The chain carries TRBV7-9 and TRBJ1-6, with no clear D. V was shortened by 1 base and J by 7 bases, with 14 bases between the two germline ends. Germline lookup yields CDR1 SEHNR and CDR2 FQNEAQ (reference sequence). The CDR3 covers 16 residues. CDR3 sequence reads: CASSLGVGPANSPLHF. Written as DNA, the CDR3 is TGTGCCAGCAGCTTAGGGGTTGGGCCTGCCAATTCACCCCTCCACTTT.